One and the same sample provided the 3 T cell receptor beta chains below, sequenced in a study of blood T cell repertoires in COVID-19. The protocol was immunoSEQ multiplex PCR, while the TCRdb copy is restricted to in-frame clones and leaves out a portion. This sample yields around 250,000 clones, of which approximately 86% are seen a single time; less than 4.5% belongs to the top ten. The sequenced material came from peripheral blood. The source of these receptors is a man aged 18-30 years with active or convalescent COVID-19.

J is TRBJ2-1 and V is TRBV4-1; TRBD2 aligns across 7 bases. The germline V gene encodes CDR1 MGHRA and CDR2 YSYEKL. The V gene end was trimmed by 3 bases and the J gene end by 9 bases; junction bases not matched to a gene: 5. The CDR3 has 13 residues. The DNA for the CDR3 is TGCGCCAGCAGCCAGACAGCGGGACCTGAGCAGTTCTTC. Translated: CASSQTAGPEQFF.

CDR3 residues: CASSQDGWSPISGNTIYF. The CDR3 DNA reads as TGTGCCAGCAGCCAAGATGGGTGGAGCCCGATCTCTGGAAACACCATATATTTT. The V call is TRBV3-1 (or the pseudogene TRBV3-2), the J call TRBJ1-3; D ambiguous. Germline V gene sequence: CDR1 LGHDT, CDR2 YNNKEL (reference sequence). V was clipped by 0 bases and J by 0 bases, with 15 bases between them. This CDR3 region has 18 residues.

This chain connects TRBV12-3 or TRBV12-4 to TRBJ2-7; tentative D call: TRBD1 (6 bases). V lost 3 bases and J 4 bases, leaving 10 bases between the germline ends. This CDR3 has 13 residues. The CDR3, as DNA: TGTGCCAGCAGTTTCAGGCAGGGGTACGAGCAGTACTTC. It specifies CASSFRQGYEQYF.